A single sample is the source of the 27 T cell receptor beta chains below, sequenced in a study of Graves' ophthalmopathy and Graves' hyperthyroidism listed by TCRdb under 2018. Instrument used: Illumina HiSeq 2000. For repertoire sequencing, the TCR beta CDR3 regions were amplified from RNA transcripts. HTBI primers and the Qiagen OneStep RT-PCR kit were used in a first-round RT-PCR, which was followed by a second-round multiplex PCR, size selection and purification. TCRdb handled the public reads itself, with Q25 trimming in fastp and clone calling in MiXCR, and kept productive beta chains. Identical CDR3 protein sequences are pooled into one entry, listed with their most common genes and DNA. This sample holds approximately 380,000 distinct CDR3 sequences; about 21% were observed only once. Roughly 3.2% of the sample comes from the top ten. Material for sequencing was peripheral blood. These receptors originate from a woman aged 18-35 years with stable Graves' hyperthyroidism. Donor details come from another sample of the same person, matched by shared clones.

About this clonotype itself: One junction end disagrees with the germline gene, perhaps due to a read error. The V call is TRBV6-1, the J call TRBJ2-5; the D gene is possibly TRBD1 (6 bases). The CDR3 covers 15 residues. Germline V gives CDR1 MNHNS, CDR2 SASEGT. DNA of the CDR3: TGTGCCAGCAGTGACCGACAGGCGAACCACGAGACCCAGTACTTC. As protein: CASSDRQANHETQYF.

This clonotype was counted at least ten times. The rearrangement uses TRBV3-1 and TRBJ2-2, with a possible D match to TRBD2 (5 bases). This CDR3 has 15 amino acids. Germline-derived CDR1 and CDR2 are LGHDT and YNNKEL (reference sequence). The V and J ends lost 4 bases and 6 bases respectively, with 15 bases between them. Here the CDR3 reads CASSLGPLAPGELFF. The CDR3 DNA follows: TGTGCCAGCAGCCTCGGGCCTCTAGCCCCCGGGGAGCTGTTTTTT.

This clonotype showed up many times. The chain recombines TRBV30 with TRBJ2-5; no firm D call. V lost 0 bases, J lost 5 bases, and 19 bases lay in between. Germline CDR1 and CDR2: GTSNPN and SVGIG (reference sequence). This CDR3 region has 16 residues. The CDR3 region is CAWSVRLLLNKETQYF. The CDR3 bases are TGTGCCTGGAGTGTACGCTTACTGCTTAACAAGGAGACCCAGTACTTC.

This clonotype has a count of ten or more. The chain links TRBV5-6 to TRBJ1-2, with D uncertain. Germline V gene lookup returns CDR1 SGHDT and CDR2 YYEEEE. Trimming stripped 7 bases from V and 2 bases from J, with 18 bases between. The length of the CDR3 is 15 residues. The CDR3 region has the DNA TGTGCCAGCCCCCCCCATACTCGTACCAACTATGGCTACACCTTC. Translated, it gives CASPPHTRTNYGYTF.

This clonotype was seen many times. The chain employs TRBV29-1 and TRBJ2-7; TRBD2 matches 7 bases. There are 13 residues in the CDR3. Trimming at V came to 8 bases and at J to 0 bases, leaving 7 bases not matched to a gene. Germline loops: CDR1 SQVTM, CDR2 ANQGSEA. The CDR3 protein is CSIAGGGSYEQYF. Written as DNA, the CDR3 is TGCAGCATTGCTGGCGGGGGCTCCTACGAGCAGTACTTC.

This clonotype was detected ten times or more. The rearrangement uses TRBV4-1 and TRBJ2-7; possibly TRBD1 for D (5 bases). CDR1 is MGHRA, CDR2 YSYEKL, per germline. The CDR3 length is 15 residues. Trimming cost V 0 bases and J 3 bases, with 12 bases left between them. The CDR3 region is CASSQDEADNYEQYF. Written as DNA, the CDR3 is TGCGCCAGCAGCCAAGACGAGGCGGACAACTACGAGCAGTACTTC.

This clonotype was seen more than once but under ten times. This could be a read error, since a much larger clone is one nucleotide away. The chain joins TRBV28 to TRBJ2-7; 10 nucleotides agree with TRBD2. The CDR3 loop spans 14 amino acids. Germline V gene lookup returns CDR1 MDHEN and CDR2 SYDVKM. J gave up 4 bases and V 6 bases, and 6 bases lay outside the gene matches. The CDR3 spells CASRTGLAVYEQYF. CDR3 DNA: TGTGCCAGCAGAACTGGACTAGCGGTTTACGAGCAGTACTTC.

This clonotype was observed at least ten times. The rearrangement joins TRBV24-1 to TRBJ2-3; no clear D. From germline, CDR1 is KGHDR and CDR2 SFDVKD. The CDR3 contains 13 residues. V lost 10 bases and J 0 bases, leaving 10 bases between the germline ends. CDR3 protein: CATADGSTDTQYF. The DNA of the CDR3 is TGTGCCACGGCGGACGGGAGCACAGATACGCAGTATTTT.

This clonotype was observed many times. For the CDR3, the DNA is TGTGCCAGCAGGGGGGGCGTTCTTTCCTACGAGCAGTACTTC. It encodes CASRGGVLSYEQYF. The rearrangement joins TRBV6-4 to TRBJ2-7; the D gene could be TRBD1 or TRBD2 (6 bases each). V gave up 6 bases and J gave up 1 base, with 13 bases separating them. Germline CDR1 MRHNA, CDR2 SNTAGT. The CDR3 totals 14 residues.

This clonotype was detected ten times or more. The rearrangement uses TRBV30 and TRBJ1-2, with TRBD1 matching over 7 bases. The V segment lost 4 bases and the J segment 8 bases; nucleotides outside the gene matches: 10. The CDR3 has 13 amino acids. Germline V gives CDR1 GTSNPN, CDR2 SVGIG (reference sequence). CDR3 bases: TGTGCCTGGACCCCGGACAGGTTTTGGGGCTACACCTTC. It yields the protein CAWTPDRFWGYTF.

This clonotype was picked up many times. The chain links TRBV6-1 to TRBJ2-7, with 8 nucleotides matching TRBD2. The CDR3 is made up of 13 amino acids. Germline trimming cut 6 bases from V and 7 bases from J; bases unmatched to any gene: 8. Germline CDR1 is MNHNS and CDR2 is SASEGT. The CDR3 nucleotides read TGTGCCAGCAGACTTGTTCGGGGGGGAGAGCAGTACTTC. Residues: CASRLVRGGEQYF.

Concerning this clonotype: With a much larger clone just one base away, this may be a read error. V gene TRBV12-3 or TRBV12-4 combines with J gene TRBJ1-5, with D perhaps matching TRBD1 (5 bases). CDR3 length equals 16 residues. CDR3 protein: CASSLMVTGTNQPQDF. The CDR3, as DNA: TGTGCCAGCAGTTTGATGGTTACAGGTACAAATCAGCCCCAGGATTTT.

This clonotype was found many times. J is TRBJ2-7 and V is TRBV7-9, with 14 bases matching TRBD2. V shed 6 bases and J 3 bases; nucleotides not matched to a gene: 4. Germline CDR1 reads SEHNR; CDR2 reads FQNEAQ (reference sequence). This CDR3 has 15 amino acids. The CDR3 region is CASSLTSGRVYEQYF. The CDR3 nucleotides are TGTGCCAGCAGTTTGACTAGCGGGAGGGTCTACGAGCAGTACTTC.

This clonotype was observed many times. J is TRBJ2-7 and V is TRBV9, with D unresolved. Germline CDR1 and CDR2: SGDLS and YYNGEE. Trimming shortened V by 7 bases and J by 3 bases, and 14 bases separated the two germline ends. There are 13 residues in the CDR3. CDR3: CASGPGSNYEQYF. CDR3 DNA: TGTGCCAGCGGCCCAGGCTCAAACTACGAGCAGTACTTC.

This clonotype was recorded at least ten times. DNA of the CDR3: TGTGCCAGCAGTTGGGCGAGACTAGCGGGAGACCCCGGGGAGCTGTTTTTT. It is translated as CASSWARLAGDPGELFF. The chain recombines TRBV12-3 or TRBV12-4 with TRBJ2-2, with 12 bases lining up with TRBD2. Losses at the gene ends were 4 bases for V and 6 bases for J; bases not matched to a gene: 9. The CDR3 sequence is 17 residues long.

As concerns this clonotype: This may be a read error: a much more frequent sequence differs by one nucleotide. The chain joins TRBV3-1 to TRBJ2-7; weak D call: TRBD1 (5 bases). The CDR3 loop spans 14 amino acids. Trimming took off 8 bases at V and 5 bases at J, with 19 bases between the two ends. CDR1 is LGHDT and CDR2 is YNNKEL in the germline V gene (reference sequence). DNA of the CDR3: TGTGCCAGCTCGCCTCGCCCAGGGCTAAACGAGCAGTACTTC. Translating gives CASSPRPGLNEQYF.

This clonotype came up many times. The chain recombines TRBV6-5 with TRBJ1-2; no reliable D call. CDR1 and CDR2 (germline): MNHEY, SVGAGI. The CDR3 has 17 amino acids. V was clipped by 0 bases and J by 3 bases, with 17 bases between them. The DNA for the CDR3 is TGTGCCAGCAGTTACTCGACACCTGGAGCTTCAGACTATGGCTACACCTTC. It translates to CASSYSTPGASDYGYTF.

This clonotype was counted at least ten times. The chain joins TRBV27 to TRBJ2-4; D gene ambiguous. The germline V gene has CDR1 MNHEY and CDR2 SMNVEV (reference sequence). Trimming left V 0 bases short and J 0 bases short, with 3 bases between. This CDR3 is 14 amino acids long. CDR3 protein: CASSLSLAKNIQYF. The CDR3 DNA reads as TGTGCCAGCAGTTTATCATTAGCCAAAAACATTCAGTACTTC.

This clonotype was recorded many times. This chain connects TRBV30 to TRBJ2-5, with D possibly being TRBD1 (6 bases). This CDR3 spans 11 amino acids. Looked up from germline, CDR1 is GTSNPN and CDR2 is SVGIG (reference sequence). The CDR3 DNA sequence: TGTGCTTTCTCCAGGGGTGAGACCCAGTACTTC. Its protein is CAFSRGETQYF.

This clonotype was counted at least ten times. This chain links TRBV18 with TRBJ2-7, with D perhaps assigned TRBD1 or TRBD2 (5 bases each). CDR3 length: 13 residues. CDR1 and CDR2 (germline): KGHSH, LQKENI. Trimming stripped 6 bases from V and 3 bases from J, with 12 bases between. The CDR3 region is CASSPGADYEQYF. The CDR3 DNA is TGTGCCAGCTCTCCCGGGGCAGACTACGAGCAGTACTTC.

In its sample, this clonotype was seen many times. V usage is TRBV5-1 and J usage is TRBJ1-5, with no clear D. Germline V CDR1 and CDR2: SGHRS, YFSETQ. V was cut by 0 bases and J by 6 bases, with 16 bases left in between. The CDR3 sequence is 16 residues long. The CDR3 sequence is CASSLGERTVGQPQHF. CDR3 bases: TGCGCCAGCAGCTTGGGCGAAAGGACTGTTGGTCAGCCCCAGCATTTT.

The table lists this clonotype with many counts. The chain employs TRBV20-1 and TRBJ1-6; D is unclear. CDR3 size: 13 residues. Germline lookup yields CDR1 DFQATT and CDR2 SNEGSKA (reference sequence). V lost 3 bases and J 7 bases, leaving 10 bases between the germline ends. CDR3 protein: CSARWAPNSPLHF. In DNA form, the CDR3 reads TGCAGTGCTAGGTGGGCCCCGAATTCACCCCTCCACTTT.

This clonotype was counted many times. The V gene is TRBV5-1, the J gene TRBJ2-7, with D maybe TRBD1 (5 bases). Germline V CDR1 and CDR2: SGHRS, YFSETQ. The germline V and J ends were trimmed by 1 base and 3 bases, with 14 bases remaining between them. The CDR3 is 15 residues long. The CDR3 sequence: CASSLQGDFRYEQYF. The CDR3 DNA reads TGCGCCAGCAGCTTGCAGGGCGACTTTCGCTACGAGCAGTACTTC.

In DNA form, the CDR3 reads TGCAGTGCTAGAGCGAGTACTGAAGCTTTCTTT. It is translated as CSARASTEAFF. The chain is built from TRBV20-1 and TRBJ1-1; D not resolved. The CDR3 sequence is 11 residues long. V gave up 1 base and J gave up 5 bases, with 5 bases separating them. Germline V gene data show CDR1 as DFQATT and CDR2 as SNEGSKA (reference sequence).

In its sample, this clonotype was seen a few times. This chain links TRBV24-1 with TRBJ1-1; possible D gene TRBD1, 5 bases. The CDR3 spans 13 residues. V shed 11 bases and J shed 6 bases, with 18 bases lying between them. Germline V gives CDR1 KGHDR, CDR2 SFDVKD. CDR3 region: CAISTGRNPEAFF. CDR3 nucleotide sequence: TGTGCCATCTCAACGGGGCGAAACCCTGAAGCTTTCTTT.

This clonotype was recorded many times. This chain connects TRBV12-3 or TRBV12-4 to TRBJ1-5; D is possibly TRBD1 (5 bases). The CDR3 runs 17 residues. The germline V and J ends were trimmed by 6 bases and 2 bases, with 20 bases remaining between them. CDR3 in DNA: TGTGCCAGCAGCCCTTACTCGACAGCCCAGGGCAATCAGCCCCAGCATTTT. Its translation is CASSPYSTAQGNQPQHF.

With regard to this clonotype: One base away lies a much larger clone, so this may be a sequencing read error. The J gene is TRBJ2-6, the V gene TRBV28; TRBD1 or TRBD2 may be the D gene (5 bases each). Germline V lookup: CDR1 MDHEN, CDR2 SYDVKM. The CDR3 length is 16 residues. V lost 3 bases and J 5 bases, leaving 14 bases between the germline ends. The CDR3 here is CASSFQGADWANVLTF. Here the CDR3 DNA reads TGTGCCAGCAGTTTTCAAGGGGCGGACTGGGCCAACGTCCTGACTTTC.